This TCR beta chain came from a study of T cell changes during pregnancy in multiple sclerosis. This CDR3 has 15 amino acids. Per germline, CDR1 KGHSH and CDR2 LQKENI. With 5 bases clipped from V and 4 bases from J, the junction kept 8 bases outside the gene matches. TCRdb's table, derived via immunoSEQ multiplex PCR, lists solely in-frame clones and lacks some. Seen here are around 100,000 clones, 80% to 95% observed once, and the top ten hold 1.9%. This specimen was peripheral blood, taken after pregnancy. This chain uses TRBV18 with TRBJ2-5; 9 nucleotides match TRBD1. The source is a female donor with multiple sclerosis, enrolled in a pregnancy study. The CDR3 spells CASSDRTGVVETQYF. The CDR3 DNA reads TGTGCCAGCTCAGACCGGACAGGGGTGGTAGAGACCCAGTACTTC.